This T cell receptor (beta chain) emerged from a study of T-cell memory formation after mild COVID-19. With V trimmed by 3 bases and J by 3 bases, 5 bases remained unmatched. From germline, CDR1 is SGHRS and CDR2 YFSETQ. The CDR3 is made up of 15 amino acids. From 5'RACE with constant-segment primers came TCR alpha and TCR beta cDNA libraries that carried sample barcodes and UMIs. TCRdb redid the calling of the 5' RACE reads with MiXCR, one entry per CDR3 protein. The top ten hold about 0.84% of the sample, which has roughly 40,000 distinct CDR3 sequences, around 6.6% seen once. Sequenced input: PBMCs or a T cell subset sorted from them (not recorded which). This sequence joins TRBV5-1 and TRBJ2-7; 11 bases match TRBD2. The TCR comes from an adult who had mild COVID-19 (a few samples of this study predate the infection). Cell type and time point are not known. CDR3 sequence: CASSYTSGSVYEQYF. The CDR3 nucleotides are TGCGCCAGCAGCTACACTAGCGGGAGTGTCTACGAGCAGTACTTC. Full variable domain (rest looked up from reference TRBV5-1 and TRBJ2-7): KAGVTQTPRYLIKTRGQQVTLSCSPISGHRSVSWYQQTPGQGLQFLFEYFSETQRNKGNFPGRFSGRQFSNSRSEMNVSTLELGDSALYLCASSYTSGSVYEQYFGPGTRLTVT.